One sample yielded the 25 T cell receptor beta chains listed below, sequenced in a study of blood T cell repertoires in COVID-19. Data came from immunoSEQ multiplex PCR; TCRdb stores just in-frame clones and leaves some out. The sample contains about 200,000 clones, more than 85% of which appear only once. Sequencing used peripheral blood. The receptors were gathered from a man in his 60s with acute or convalescent COVID-19.

This chain joins TRBV18 and TRBJ2-7; TRBD2 might be the D (6 bases). Germline CDR1 is KGHSH and CDR2 is LQKENI. The CDR3 covers 13 residues. The V end lost 3 bases, the J end lost 9 bases, and 15 bases lay between the germline ends. Here the CDR3 reads CASSPSWEDGQYF. The CDR3 DNA reads TGTGCCAGCTCACCGTCTTGGGAGGACGGGCAGTACTTC.

The rearrangement uses TRBV13 and TRBJ1-5; perhaps TRBD1 as D (5 bases). The germline V gene has CDR1 PRHDT and CDR2 FYEKMQ (reference sequence). Trimming took off 0 bases at V and 1 base at J, with 13 bases between the two ends. The CDR3 length is 17 residues. DNA for the CDR3: TGTGCCAGCAGCTTAGGAGGTGGGGGGAGAAGCAATCAGCCCCAGCATTTT. Residues: CASSLGGGGRSNQPQHF. The full variable domain, in which reference TRBV13 and TRBJ1-5 provide the parts outside the CDR3, is AAGVIQSPRHLIKEKRETATLKCYPIPRHDTVYWYQQGPGQDPQFLISFYEKMQSDKGSIPDRFSAQQFSDYHSELNMSSLELGDSALYFCASSLGGGGRSNQPQHFGDGTRLSIL.

The chain combines TRBV29-1 with TRBJ2-7, with 8 bases matching TRBD1. CDR3 length equals 13 residues. The V gene's germline CDR1 is SQVTM and CDR2 ANQGSEA. V shed 3 bases and J 2 bases; nucleotides not matched to a gene: 3. CDR3 nucleotides: TGCAGCGTTGAGGGGGACAGGCCCTACGAGCAGTACTTC. Protein product: CSVEGDRPYEQYF.

The chain employs TRBV9 and TRBJ1-4; D gene ambiguous. Per the germline V gene, CDR1 is SGDLS and CDR2 is YYNGEE. This CDR3 contains 15 residues. Trimming took 0 bases from V and 8 from J, leaving 14 bases between them. The CDR3 coding sequence is TGTGCCAGCAGCGTAGGGCGGAGTTTTGACGAAAAACTGTTTTTT. Residues: CASSVGRSFDEKLFF.

This chain uses TRBV10-1 with TRBJ2-6, with a possible D match to TRBD2 (6 bases). Germline loops: CDR1 WNHNN, CDR2 SYGVQD (reference sequence). Between the trimmed V and J ends, which lost 7 bases and 10 bases, there was a span of 14 bases. The CDR3 totals 13 residues. In DNA form, the CDR3 reads TGCGCCAGCACCTCGGGGGAGCAAAACGTCCTGACTTTC. It codes for CASTSGEQNVLTF.

V is TRBV6-6 and J is TRBJ1-2; no firm D call. The CDR3 has 12 residues. Trimming took 7 bases from V and 3 from J, leaving 9 bases between them. Germline CDR1 and CDR2: MNHNY and SVGAGI (reference sequence). For the CDR3, the DNA is TGTGCCAGCAATCCTAGTGACTATGGCTACACCTTC. Translation: CASNPSDYGYTF.

The V call is TRBV13, the J call TRBJ2-5; D is unresolved. The CDR3 is made up of 15 amino acids. V was shortened by 0 bases and J by 3 bases, with 11 bases between the two germline ends. The germline CDR1 and CDR2 sequences are PRHDT and FYEKMQ (reference sequence). DNA of the CDR3: TGTGCCAGCAGCTTAGGCCGAGATCCAAAAGAGACCCAGTACTTC. Residues: CASSLGRDPKETQYF.

V usage is TRBV6-1 and J usage is TRBJ2-1; possible D gene TRBD1, 6 bases. Germline V gene data show CDR1 as MNHNS and CDR2 as SASEGT. This CDR3 has 16 amino acids. V was cut by 0 bases and J by 0 bases, with 9 bases left in between. CDR3 region: CASSEATGNSYNEQFF. The CDR3 coding sequence is TGTGCCAGCAGTGAAGCCACAGGGAACTCCTACAATGAGCAGTTCTTC.

The rearrangement links TRBV9 to TRBJ1-2; 9 bases are a match to TRBD1. CDR3 length: 14 amino acids. Trimming removed 4 bases from V and 2 bases from J; junction bases left unmatched: 3. Per the germline V gene, CDR1 is SGDLS and CDR2 is YYNGEE. The CDR3 is CASSPGQGNYGYTF. The CDR3 region has the DNA TGTGCCAGCAGCCCCGGACAGGGGAACTATGGCTACACCTTC.

V gene TRBV18 combines with J gene TRBJ1-6; D is ambiguous. Trimming cost V 6 bases and J 8 bases, with 23 bases left between them. Per the germline V gene, CDR1 is KGHSH and CDR2 is LQKENI. The CDR3 covers 17 residues. Written as DNA, the CDR3 is TGTGCCAGCTCTCTCCGGGCTCCCTCAGGCGGGGATTCACCCCTCCACTTT. Translated: CASSLRAPSGGDSPLHF.

The chain joins TRBV7-9 to TRBJ1-2, with 9 bases fitting TRBD1. Germline lookup yields CDR1 SEHNR and CDR2 FQNEAQ (reference sequence). J gave up 4 bases and V 0 bases, and 6 bases lay outside the gene matches. This CDR3 region has 16 residues. CDR3 sequence: CASSLALTGGAYGYTF. The CDR3 DNA sequence: TGTGCCAGCAGCTTAGCTCTGACAGGGGGGGCCTATGGCTACACCTTC. Variable domain in full (rest from reference TRBV7-9 and TRBJ1-2): DTGVSQNPRHKITKRGQNVTFRCDPISEHNRLYWYRQTLGQGPEFLTYFQNEAQLEKSRLLSDRFSAERPKGSFSTLEIQRTEQGDSAMYLCASSLALTGGAYGYTFGSGTRLTVV.

This clone was detected only once. The chain is built from TRBV13 and TRBJ2-7; 8 bases align to TRBD1. This CDR3 has 13 residues. The trim removed 5 bases at V and 9 bases at J, leaving 9 bases unmatched. Per germline, CDR1 PRHDT and CDR2 FYEKMQ (reference sequence). The DNA for the CDR3 is TGTGCCAGCAGCCCGGGCCCTGACAGGGGGCAGTACTTC. It encodes CASSPGPDRGQYF.

The gene calls are TRBV28 and TRBJ2-4, with 8 bases fitting TRBD1. The germline V gene encodes CDR1 MDHEN and CDR2 SYDVKM. Losses at the gene ends were 11 bases for V and 2 bases for J; bases not matched to a gene: 8. The CDR3 has 14 amino acids. As DNA, the CDR3 is TGTGCCTGTGCAGGGGGCGGGTCCAAAAACATTCAGTACTTC. Translation gives CACAGGGSKNIQYF.

This sequence joins TRBV5-8 and TRBJ1-3; D is possibly TRBD1 (5 bases). Germline V gene lookup returns CDR1 SGHTS and CDR2 YDEGEE. V lost 3 bases, J lost 2 bases, and 12 bases lay in between. This CDR3 region has 15 residues. In DNA, the CDR3 is TGTGCCAGCAGCTGGTCAAGGGGTCCTGGAAACACCATATATTTT. As protein: CASSWSRGPGNTIYF.

This chain joins TRBV2 and TRBJ2-7; TRBD1 agrees at 9 bases. Germline CDR1 SNHLY, CDR2 FYNNEI. J gave up 1 base and V 6 bases, and 7 bases lay outside the gene matches. The CDR3 spans 15 residues. CDR3 protein: CASRTGTGSSYEQYF. The CDR3 bases are TGTGCCAGCAGGACCGGGACAGGGAGTTCCTACGAGCAGTACTTC.

J is TRBJ2-3 and V is TRBV24-1; 7 bases are a match to TRBD1. The V segment lost 4 bases and the J segment 4 bases; nucleotides outside the gene matches: 7. The CDR3 extends over 15 amino acids. The germline V gene has CDR1 KGHDR and CDR2 SFDVKD. This chain's CDR3 is CATSEATGLADTQYF. In DNA form, the CDR3 reads TGTGCCACCAGTGAGGCGACAGGGCTGGCAGATACGCAGTATTTT.

The rearrangement links TRBV7-9 to TRBJ2-3; possibly TRBD2 for D (5 bases). The CDR3 length is 15 residues. Germline assignment: CDR1 SEHNR and CDR2 FQNEAQ (reference sequence). Trimming shortened V by 2 bases and J by 5 bases, and 14 bases separated the two germline ends. This CDR3 reads CASSLMAGGRDTQYF. In DNA, the CDR3 is TGTGCCAGCAGCTTAATGGCAGGCGGGCGAGATACGCAGTATTTT. Based on the CDR3 plus reference TRBV7-9 and TRBJ2-3, the full variable domain is DTGVSQNPRHKITKRGQNVTFRCDPISEHNRLYWYRQTLGQGPEFLTYFQNEAQLEKSRLLSDRFSAERPKGSFSTLEIQRTEQGDSAMYLCASSLMAGGRDTQYFGPGTRLTVL.

This chain joins TRBV5-8 and TRBJ1-4; TRBD1 agrees at 7 bases. The CDR3 extends over 13 amino acids. Germline V CDR1 and CDR2: SGHTS, YDEGEE. The trim removed 3 bases at V and 8 bases at J, leaving 4 bases unmatched. The CDR3 spells CASSSMTGEKLFF. CDR3 coding DNA: TGTGCCAGCAGCTCCATGACAGGGGAAAAACTGTTTTTT.

The chain combines TRBV11-1 with TRBJ1-2, with D perhaps matching TRBD1 (5 bases). Germline V gives CDR1 SGHAT, CDR2 FQDESV (reference sequence). V shed 5 bases and J shed 4 bases, with 17 bases lying between them. The CDR3 loop spans 15 amino acids. In nucleotides, the CDR3 is TGTGCCAGCAGCGCGGACCAGGGATTTGGCTATGGCTACACCTTC. This sequence encodes CASSADQGFGYGYTF.

The chain recombines TRBV12-3 or TRBV12-4 with TRBJ2-3; D is possibly TRBD1 (6 bases). Trimming shortened V by 1 base and J by 5 bases, and 7 bases separated the two germline ends. This CDR3 is built from 13 residues. DNA for the CDR3: TGTGCCAGCAGTTTAGGGACAGAAGATACGCAGTATTTT. It codes for CASSLGTEDTQYF.

The chain has TRBV7-8 and TRBJ1-6; the D gene is possibly TRBD1 (6 bases). This CDR3 comprises 16 residues. The germline CDR1 and CDR2 sequences are SGHVS and FQNEAQ. Trimming pared 1 base from V and 6 bases from J, leaving 13 bases between. CDR3 in DNA: TGTGCCAGCAGCTTAGTTTCGGGAGGGGGTAATTCACCCCTCCACTTT. As protein: CASSLVSGGGNSPLHF.

V usage is TRBV11-2 and J usage is TRBJ2-2, with a weak D call TRBD1 (5 bases). Trimming removed 1 base from V and 7 bases from J, with 19 bases in between. Per germline, CDR1 SGHAT and CDR2 FQNNGV. The CDR3 totals 17 residues. The CDR3 sequence is CASSLVSTGSFGGELFF. The CDR3 nucleotides are TGTGCCAGCAGCTTAGTTTCAACAGGCTCCTTTGGCGGGGAGCTGTTTTTT.

The rearrangement links TRBV5-1 to TRBJ2-5; 11 positions agree with TRBD2. CDR1 is SGHRS, CDR2 YFSETQ, per germline. V was clipped by 0 bases and J by 0 bases; unmatched bases: 4. CDR3 size: 17 residues. CDR3 sequence reads: CASSLEASGGHQETQYF. The DNA of the CDR3 is TGCGCCAGCAGCTTGGAGGCTAGCGGGGGGCACCAAGAGACCCAGTACTTC.

The gene calls are TRBV6-4 and TRBJ2-1, with a possible D match to TRBD1 (6 bases). Germline CDR1 MRHNA, CDR2 SNTAGT. The CDR3 contains 17 residues. V was pared by 4 bases and J by 3 bases, with 19 bases between. The chain's CDR3 is CASSAVGRQDFYNEQFF. CDR3 sequence (DNA): TGTGCCAGCAGTGCTGTGGGGAGACAGGACTTCTACAATGAGCAGTTCTTC.

The V call is TRBV2, the J call TRBJ2-1, with 8 bases identical to TRBD1. In germline, CDR1 is SNHLY, CDR2 FYNNEI. This CDR3 spans 15 amino acids. Trimming at V came to 6 bases and at J to 7 bases, leaving 11 bases not matched to a gene. The CDR3 reads CASSEDRVAGNEQFF. The CDR3 DNA reads TGTGCCAGCAGCGAGGACAGGGTGGCGGGGAATGAGCAGTTCTTC.